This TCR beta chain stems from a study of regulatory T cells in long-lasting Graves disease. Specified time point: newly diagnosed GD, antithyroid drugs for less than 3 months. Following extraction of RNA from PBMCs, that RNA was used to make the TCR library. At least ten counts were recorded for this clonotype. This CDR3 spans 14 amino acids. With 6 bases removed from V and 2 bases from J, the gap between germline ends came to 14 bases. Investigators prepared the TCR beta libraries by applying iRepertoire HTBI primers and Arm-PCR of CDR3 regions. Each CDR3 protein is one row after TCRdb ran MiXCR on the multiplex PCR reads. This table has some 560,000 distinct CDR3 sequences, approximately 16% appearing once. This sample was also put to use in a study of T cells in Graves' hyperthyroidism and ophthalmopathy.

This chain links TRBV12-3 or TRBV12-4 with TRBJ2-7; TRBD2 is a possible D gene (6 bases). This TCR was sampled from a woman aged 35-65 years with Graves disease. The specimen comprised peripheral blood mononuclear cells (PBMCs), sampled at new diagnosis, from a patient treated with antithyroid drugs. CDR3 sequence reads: CASRSGVPTYEQYF. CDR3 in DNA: TGTGCCAGCAGATCGGGGGTCCCGACCTACGAGCAGTACTTC.